The 16 T cell receptor beta chains listed next were all sequenced from one sample in a study of cytomegalovirus exposure and HLA in healthy donors (dated by TCRdb to about 2017). The library was obtained by the immunoSEQ multiplex PCR assay. For the multiplex PCR, a mixture combining 60 forward primers for TCR Vbeta segments and 13 reverse primers for TCR Jbeta segments was used. Here the immuneACCESS table is served through TCRdb, limited to in-frame sequences with V and J called. Missing clones are a known gap in these copies; in checked studies unresolved V genes cover under half, and the rest lacks a known reason. Counted in this sample were 150,000 to 200,000 clones; 81% of them appeared once. The ten largest clones add up to 3% to 4.5% of the sample. The material sequenced was PBMCs. These receptors were obtained from a middle-aged man in good health and CMV-seronegative.

V is TRBV2 and J is TRBJ2-6; D might be TRBD2 (5 bases). Per germline, CDR1 SNHLY and CDR2 FYNNEI. The CDR3 spans 15 residues. The V end was cut by 7 bases, the J end by 0 bases, with 10 bases between. Here the CDR3 reads CASTREGSGANVLTF. The CDR3 bases are TGTGCCAGCACCCGGGAAGGCTCTGGGGCCAACGTCCTGACTTTC.

The table lists this clone with a count of one. This sequence joins TRBV7-2 and TRBJ1-6, with a weak D call TRBD1 (6 bases). The CDR3 totals 16 residues. CDR1 and CDR2 from the germline V gene are SGHTA and FQGNSA. The ends were cut back, 1 base at V and 7 bases at J, with 14 bases in the middle. CDR3: CASSLVSGQSNSPLHF. In DNA form, the CDR3 reads TGTGCCAGCAGCTTAGTATCGGGACAAAGCAATTCACCCCTCCACTTT.

This clone has just one count. CDR3 loop: CASSRGTAGNTIYF. The CDR3 DNA reads as TGTGCCAGCAGCCGCGGGACAGCCGGAAACACCATATATTTT. The rearrangement uses TRBV11-2 and TRBJ1-3, with 7 bases matching TRBD1. J gave up 4 bases and V 5 bases, and 5 bases lay outside the gene matches. This CDR3 comprises 14 residues. Looked up from germline, CDR1 is SGHAT and CDR2 is FQNNGV.

V usage is TRBV7-2 and J usage is TRBJ1-2; TRBD1 might be the D (6 bases). Germline-derived CDR1 and CDR2 are SGHTA and FQGNSA. CDR3 length: 16 residues. V was shortened by 2 bases and J by 8 bases, with 21 bases between the two germline ends. The CDR3 DNA is TGTGCCAGCAGCTTAATCGGGCTGGGGGCATCCAGGGGCTACACCTTC. Its protein product is CASSLIGLGASRGYTF. The complete variable domain, with remaining parts taken from reference TRBV7-2 and TRBJ1-2, reads GAGVSQSPSNKVTEKGKDVELRCDPISGHTALYWYRQSLGQGLEFLIYFQGNSAPDKSGLPSDRFSAERTGGSVSTLTIQRTQQEDSAVYLCASSLIGLGASRGYTFGSGTRLTVV.

This chain links TRBV2 with TRBJ1-1, with 7 bases matching TRBD1. The junction had 5 bases not matched to a gene; V was cut back by 6 bases and J by 1 base. CDR3 length equals 14 residues. Germline CDR1 reads SNHLY; CDR2 reads FYNNEI. The CDR3 here is CASREGATNTEAFF. As DNA, the CDR3 is TGTGCCAGCAGAGAGGGGGCAACGAACACTGAAGCTTTCTTT.

The chain recombines TRBV19 with TRBJ1-6; 9 bases match TRBD1. V shed 7 bases, J shed 13 bases, and the junction held 14 bases outside the gene matches. Per the germline V gene, CDR1 is LNHDA and CDR2 is SQIVND (reference sequence). This CDR3 spans 15 amino acids. This chain's CDR3 is CASTPGDRDRIPLHF. The CDR3 region has the DNA TGTGCCAGTACCCCCGGGGACAGGGATCGAATCCCCCTCCACTTT.

The gene calls are TRBV10-3 and TRBJ2-6; D ambiguous. This CDR3 has 16 residues. V was pared by 3 bases and J by 0 bases, with 9 bases between. Germline CDR1 and CDR2: ENHRY and SYGVKD. In DNA form, the CDR3 reads TGTGCCATCAGTGAAAACAGCTTCTCTGGGGCCAACGTCCTGACTTTC. It yields the protein CAISENSFSGANVLTF.

This clone has just one count. The V call is TRBV7-2, the J call TRBJ2-7, with D tentatively TRBD1 (5 bases). The CDR3 sequence is 13 residues long. The V end was cut by 6 bases, the J end by 0 bases, with 9 bases between. CDR1 and CDR2 from the germline V gene are SGHTA and FQGNSA. CDR3 sequence reads: CASRRQSSYEQYF. In nucleotides, the CDR3 is TGTGCCAGCAGGCGACAGAGCTCCTACGAGCAGTACTTC.

The V and J genes are TRBV19 and TRBJ2-7, with 12 bases that match TRBD2. Germline V lookup: CDR1 LNHDA, CDR2 SQIVND (reference sequence). This CDR3 has 15 amino acids. J gave up 7 bases and V 5 bases, and 9 bases lay outside the gene matches. The CDR3 bases are TGTGCCAGTAGTCTCAGACTAGCGGGGGCCCTGGAGCAGTACTTC. Translating it yields CASSLRLAGALEQYF.

This clone was picked up a small number of times. The genes are TRBV15 and TRBJ2-5, with 11 bases that match TRBD2. The CDR3 length is 17 residues. The V and J ends lost 1 base and 2 bases, in that order; junction bases with no gene match: 6. CDR1 LNHNV and CDR2 YYDKDF come from the germline V gene (reference sequence). The CDR3 nucleotides read TGTGCCACCAGCAGAGGAGTGGGGACTAGCGGACAAGAGACCCAGTACTTC. This gives the protein CATSRGVGTSGQETQYF.

This clone has a handful of counts. The chain recombines TRBV6-1 with TRBJ1-2, with TRBD1 as a possible D gene (6 bases). Deletions cut 6 bases from V and 4 bases from J, with 12 bases between. CDR1 is MNHNS, CDR2 SASEGT, per germline. The CDR3 extends over 13 amino acids. The CDR3 DNA is TGTGCCAGCAGGATGACAGGAACCTATGGCTACACCTTC. Its translation: CASRMTGTYGYTF.

V gene TRBV27 combines with J gene TRBJ1-2; unclear D gene. CDR3 length equals 14 residues. V was shortened by 0 bases and J by 8 bases, with 13 bases between the two germline ends. Germline V gene sequence: CDR1 MNHEY, CDR2 SMNVEV (reference sequence). The CDR3 here is CASSLSNEMSGYTF. Here the CDR3 DNA reads TGTGCCAGCAGTTTATCGAACGAAATGAGCGGCTACACCTTC.

This rearrangement joins TRBV7-6 to TRBJ1-3, with TRBD1 identical over 7 bases. In germline, CDR1 is SGHVS, CDR2 FNYEAQ. V was clipped by 3 bases and J by 0 bases; unmatched bases: 11. This CDR3 has 18 residues. CDR3 sequence reads: CASSLGTVFSRSGNTIYF. DNA for the CDR3: TGTGCCAGCAGCTTGGGGACAGTATTTTCCCGCTCTGGAAACACCATATATTTT.

The rearrangement joins TRBV6-1 to TRBJ1-1; D unresolved. Germline assignment: CDR1 MNHNS and CDR2 SASEGT. V gave up 4 bases and J gave up 2 bases, with 5 bases separating them. The CDR3 sequence is 12 residues long. CDR3 region: CASSAGNTEAFF. CDR3 nucleotides: TGTGCCAGCAGTGCCGGTAACACTGAAGCTTTCTTT.

Written as DNA, the CDR3 is TGTGCCAGCAGCTTGGGACTAGCGGGGCCAAATGAGCAGTTCTTC. Its protein is CASSLGLAGPNEQFF. This chain uses TRBV7-8 with TRBJ2-1; 13 bases are shared with TRBD2. The CDR3 covers 15 residues. Germline V gives CDR1 SGHVS, CDR2 FQNEAQ. With V trimmed by 3 bases and J by 7 bases, 3 bases remained unmatched.

Written as DNA, the CDR3 is TGTGCCAGCAGCTTAACGGACAGGGTGAACACTGAAGCTTTCTTT. This encodes CASSLTDRVNTEAFF. The V gene is TRBV7-3, the J gene TRBJ1-1; 8 bases align to TRBD1. V was clipped by 0 bases and J by 0 bases; unmatched bases: 0. CDR3 length: 15 residues. Germline V gene data show CDR1 as SGHTA and CDR2 as FQGTGA.